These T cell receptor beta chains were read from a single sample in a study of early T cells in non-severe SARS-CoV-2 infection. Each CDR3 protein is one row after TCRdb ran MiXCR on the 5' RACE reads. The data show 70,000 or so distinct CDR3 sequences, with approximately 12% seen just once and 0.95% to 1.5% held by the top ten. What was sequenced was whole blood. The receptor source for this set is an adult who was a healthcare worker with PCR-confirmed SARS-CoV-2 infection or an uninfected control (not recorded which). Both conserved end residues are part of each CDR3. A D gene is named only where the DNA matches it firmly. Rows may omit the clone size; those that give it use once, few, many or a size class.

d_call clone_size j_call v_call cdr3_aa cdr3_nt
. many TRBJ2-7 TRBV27 CASSQDGGPYEQYF TGTGCCAGCAGCCAGGACGGTGGGCCCTACGAGCAGTACTTC
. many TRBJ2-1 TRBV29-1 CSVVSSWGDEQFF TGCAGCGTTGTGAGTTCGTGGGGCGATGAGCAGTTCTTC
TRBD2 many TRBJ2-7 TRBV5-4 CASSFRTSGYEQYF TGTGCCAGCAGCTTCCGGACTAGCGGGTACGAGCAGTACTTC
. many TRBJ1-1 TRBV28 CASSRPPESTEAFF TGTGCCAGCAGTCGCCCCCCAGAGTCCACTGAAGCTTTCTTT
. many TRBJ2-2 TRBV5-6 CASSTLSAYTGELFF TGTGCCAGCAGCACGCTATCAGCTTACACCGGGGAGCTGTTTTTT
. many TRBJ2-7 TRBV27 CASSLFRRGAGYEQYF TGTGCCAGCAGTTTATTCCGAAGGGGCGCCGGCTACGAGCAGTACTTC
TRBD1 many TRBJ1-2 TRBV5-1 CASSSTGGKTF TGCGCCAGCAGCTCAACAGGGGGCAAAACCTTC
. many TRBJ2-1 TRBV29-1 CSVEDNNEQFF TGCAGCGTTGAAGACAACAATGAGCAGTTCTTC
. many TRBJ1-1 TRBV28 CATLEGKGTEAFF TGTGCCACGCTGGAAGGGAAGGGGACTGAAGCTTTCTTT
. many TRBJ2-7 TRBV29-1 CSVTPGTSFPEQYF TGCAGCGTGACCCCCGGGACAAGCTTTCCCGAGCAGTACTTC
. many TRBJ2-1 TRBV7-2 CASSLASANGHEQFF TGTGCCAGCAGCTTAGCCTCCGCCAACGGGCATGAGCAGTTCTTC
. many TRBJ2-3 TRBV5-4 CASSQAGPLDTQYF TGTGCCAGCAGCCAGGCGGGACCCCTTGATACGCAGTATTTT
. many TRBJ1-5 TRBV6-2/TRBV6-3 CASSPRDNQPQHF TGTGCCAGCAGTCCTCGGGATAATCAGCCCCAGCATTTT
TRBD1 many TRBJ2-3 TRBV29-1 CSVARGQGPDTQYF TGCAGCGTTGCCCGGGGACAGGGACCAGATACGCAGTATTTT
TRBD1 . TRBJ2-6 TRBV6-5 CASSGKGTGPSGANVLTF TGTGCCAGCAGTGGGAAGGGGACAGGTCCCTCTGGGGCCAACGTCCTGACTTTC
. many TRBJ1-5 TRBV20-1 CSATVGNQPQHF TGCAGTGCTACGGTGGGCAATCAGCCCCAGCATTTT
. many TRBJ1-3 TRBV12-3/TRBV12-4 CASSYPGTQSSENTIYF TGTGCCAGCAGTTACCCCGGGACCCAGAGCTCTGAAAACACCATATATTTT
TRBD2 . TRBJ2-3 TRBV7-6 CASSFPGGPTDTQYF TGTGCCAGCAGCTTTCCGGGGGGGCCTACAGATACGCAGTATTTT
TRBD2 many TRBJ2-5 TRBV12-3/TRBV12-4 CATRDLGGEETQYF TGTGCCACCAGAGACTTGGGAGGGGAAGAGACCCAGTACTTC
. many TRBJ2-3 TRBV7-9 CASSPRGYTDTQYF TGTGCCAGCAGCCCGCGGGGCTACACAGATACGCAGTATTTT
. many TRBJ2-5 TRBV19 CASSTGRDGRQETQYF TGTGCCAGTAGTACGGGCCGGGACGGTCGACAAGAGACCCAGTACTTC
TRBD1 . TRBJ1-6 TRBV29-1 CSVWTGGDSPLHF TGCAGCGTTTGGACAGGGGGCGATTCACCCCTCCACTTT